This T cell receptor (beta chain) was sequenced in a study of T cells in Graves' hyperthyroidism and ophthalmopathy. About the study: Peripheral blood was drawn at first diagnosis, prior to all treatment. Whole-study findings and limits: Stable hyperthyroidism and ophthalmopathy were separated using 13 V-J signatures.

Approximately 10 ml of fresh peripheral blood supplied the PBMCs. Points on this clonotype: Its antigen remains unknown.

The CDR3 regions of TCR beta were amplified from RNA transcripts. When the TCR CDR3 underwent first-round RT-PCR, the HTBI primer set was used. TCRdb itself ran the multiplex PCR reads through MiXCR, one entry per CDR3 protein. Of 490,000 or so distinct CDR3 sequences in the sample, under 25% were seen once. Germline V CDR1 and CDR2: DFQATT, SNEGSKA (reference sequence). This CDR3 region has 14 residues. V lost 1 base, J lost 10 bases, and 5 bases stayed unmatched. Material for sequencing was blood. The source is a woman aged 70 to 79 with Graves' ophthalmopathy. V and J are TRBV20-1 and TRBJ1-6; 9 bases match TRBD1. CDR3 sequence reads: CSARVAGQGSPLHF. As DNA, the CDR3 is TGCAGTGCTAGAGTCGCGGGACAGGGCTCACCCCTCCACTTT.